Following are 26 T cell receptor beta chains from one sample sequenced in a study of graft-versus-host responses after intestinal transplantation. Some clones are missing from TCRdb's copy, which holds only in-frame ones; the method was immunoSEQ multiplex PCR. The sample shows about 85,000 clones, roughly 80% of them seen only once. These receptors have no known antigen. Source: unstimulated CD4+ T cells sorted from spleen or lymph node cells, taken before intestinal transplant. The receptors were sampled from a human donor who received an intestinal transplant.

This CDR3 reads CSVVGRNNEQFF. The CDR3 DNA sequence: TGCAGCGTTGTAGGCAGGAACAATGAGCAGTTCTTC. The chain links TRBV29-1 to TRBJ2-1; D gene unclear. Germline CDR1 reads SQVTM; CDR2 reads ANQGSEA. The CDR3 sequence is 12 residues long. Deletions cut 4 bases from V and 5 bases from J, with 9 bases between.

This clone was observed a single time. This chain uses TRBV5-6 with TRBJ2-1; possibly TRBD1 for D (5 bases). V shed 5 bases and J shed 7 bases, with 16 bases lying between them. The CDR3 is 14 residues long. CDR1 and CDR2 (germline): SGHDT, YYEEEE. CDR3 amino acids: CASSWGRNLNEQFF. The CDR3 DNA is TGTGCCAGCAGTTGGGGCCGTAATTTGAATGAGCAGTTCTTC.

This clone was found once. The CDR3 loop is CASSSPGQGAGGYTF. The DNA of the CDR3 is TGTGCCAGCAGTTCTCCGGGACAGGGGGCAGGTGGCTACACCTTC. The chain combines TRBV28 with TRBJ1-2, with 12 bases aligning to TRBD1. Germline values: CDR1 MDHEN, CDR2 SYDVKM. The CDR3 is made up of 15 amino acids. Germline trimming cut 4 bases from V and 7 bases from J; bases unmatched to any gene: 7.

CDR3 region: CASSGQGYTEAFF. The CDR3 region has the DNA TGCGCCAGTTCGGGACAGGGATACACTGAAGCTTTCTTT. The rearrangement links TRBV10-1 to TRBJ1-1, with TRBD1 matching 9 bases. With 9 bases clipped from V and 3 bases from J, the junction kept 5 bases outside the gene matches. The CDR3 runs to 13 residues. The germline gives CDR1 WNHNN, CDR2 SYGVQD (reference sequence).

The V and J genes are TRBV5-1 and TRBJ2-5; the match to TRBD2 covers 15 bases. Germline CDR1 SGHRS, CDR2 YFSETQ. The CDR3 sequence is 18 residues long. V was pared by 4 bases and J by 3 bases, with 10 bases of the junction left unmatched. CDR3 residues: CASSPVGTSGGYEETQYF. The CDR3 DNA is TGCGCCAGCAGCCCGGTAGGGACTAGCGGGGGGTACGAAGAGACCCAGTACTTC.

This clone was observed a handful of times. The CDR3 loop is CASSSPQVAGTEAFF. Written as DNA, the CDR3 is TGTGCCAGCAGTTCCCCACAGGTTGCGGGAACTGAAGCTTTCTTT. V and J are TRBV28 and TRBJ1-1; tentatively, D is TRBD1 (5 bases). CDR3 size: 15 residues. The germline V gene encodes CDR1 MDHEN and CDR2 SYDVKM. The germline V and J ends were trimmed by 4 bases and 5 bases, with 17 bases remaining between them.

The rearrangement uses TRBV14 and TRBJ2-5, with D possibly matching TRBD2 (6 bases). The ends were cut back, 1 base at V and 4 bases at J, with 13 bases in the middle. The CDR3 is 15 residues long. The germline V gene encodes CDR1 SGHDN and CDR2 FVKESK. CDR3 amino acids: CASSQVPGVGETQYF. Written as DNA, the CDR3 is TGTGCCAGCAGCCAAGTCCCGGGAGTGGGAGAGACCCAGTACTTC.

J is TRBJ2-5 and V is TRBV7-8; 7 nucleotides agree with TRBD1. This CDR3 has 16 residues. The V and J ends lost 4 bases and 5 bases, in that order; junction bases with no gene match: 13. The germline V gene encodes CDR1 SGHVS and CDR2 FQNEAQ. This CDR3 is CASSSKGDRAFETQYF. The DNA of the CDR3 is TGTGCCAGCAGCTCGAAGGGCGACAGGGCGTTCGAGACCCAGTACTTC.

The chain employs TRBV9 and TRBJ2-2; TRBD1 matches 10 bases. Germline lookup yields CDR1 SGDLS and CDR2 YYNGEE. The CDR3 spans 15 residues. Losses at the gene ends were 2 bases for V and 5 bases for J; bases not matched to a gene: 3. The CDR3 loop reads CASSVEDRGTGELFF. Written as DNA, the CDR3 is TGTGCCAGCAGCGTCGAGGACAGGGGGACCGGGGAGCTGTTTTTT.

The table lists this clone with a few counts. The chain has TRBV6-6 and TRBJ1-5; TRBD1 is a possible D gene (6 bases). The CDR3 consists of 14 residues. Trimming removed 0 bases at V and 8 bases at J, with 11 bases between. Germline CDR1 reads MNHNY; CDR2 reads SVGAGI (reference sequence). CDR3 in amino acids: CASSYSGTLEPQHF. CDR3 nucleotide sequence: TGTGCCAGCAGTTACTCGGGGACACTTGAGCCCCAGCATTTT.

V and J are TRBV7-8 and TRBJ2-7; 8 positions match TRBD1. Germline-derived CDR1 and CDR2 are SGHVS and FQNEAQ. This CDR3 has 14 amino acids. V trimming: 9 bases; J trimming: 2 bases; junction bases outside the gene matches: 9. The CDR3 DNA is TGTGCCAGTCGTACCGGGACAGGAGCCTACGAGCAGTACTTC. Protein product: CASRTGTGAYEQYF. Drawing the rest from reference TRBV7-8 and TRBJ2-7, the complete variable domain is GAGVSQSPRYKVAKRGQDVALRCDPISGHVSLFWYQQALGQGPEFLTYFQNEAQLDKSGLPSDRFFAERPEGSVSTLKIQRTQQEDSAVYLCASRTGTGAYEQYFGPGTRLTVT.

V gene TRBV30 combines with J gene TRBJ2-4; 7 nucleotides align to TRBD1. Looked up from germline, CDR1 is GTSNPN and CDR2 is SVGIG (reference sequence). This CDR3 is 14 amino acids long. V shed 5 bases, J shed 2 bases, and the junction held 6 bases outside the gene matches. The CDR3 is CAWATGWTKNIQYF. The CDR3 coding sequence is TGTGCCTGGGCGACAGGGTGGACCAAAAACATTCAGTACTTC.

CDR3 sequence reads: CASSLPYGRADNEQFF. CDR3 coding DNA: TGTGCCAGCAGTTTGCCCTACGGGAGGGCCGACAATGAGCAGTTCTTC. The J gene is TRBJ2-1, the V gene TRBV28; 8 positions agree with TRBD2. Germline V gene data show CDR1 as MDHEN and CDR2 as SYDVKM. The CDR3 has 16 residues. V dropped 3 bases and J dropped 5; count of bases not matched to a gene: 9.

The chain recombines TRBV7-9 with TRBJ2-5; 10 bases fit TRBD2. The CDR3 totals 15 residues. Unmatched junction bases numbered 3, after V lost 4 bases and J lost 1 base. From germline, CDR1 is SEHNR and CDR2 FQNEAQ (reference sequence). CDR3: CASSWGTSAQETQYF. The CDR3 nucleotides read TGTGCCAGCAGCTGGGGGACTAGCGCCCAAGAGACCCAGTACTTC.

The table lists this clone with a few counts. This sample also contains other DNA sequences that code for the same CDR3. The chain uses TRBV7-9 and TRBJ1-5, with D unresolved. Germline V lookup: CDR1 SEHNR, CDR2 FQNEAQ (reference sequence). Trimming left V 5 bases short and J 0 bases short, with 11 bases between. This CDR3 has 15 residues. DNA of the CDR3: TGTGCCAGCAGCCCTCGGGGAGGTAGCAATCAGCCCCAGCATTTT. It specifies CASSPRGGSNQPQHF.

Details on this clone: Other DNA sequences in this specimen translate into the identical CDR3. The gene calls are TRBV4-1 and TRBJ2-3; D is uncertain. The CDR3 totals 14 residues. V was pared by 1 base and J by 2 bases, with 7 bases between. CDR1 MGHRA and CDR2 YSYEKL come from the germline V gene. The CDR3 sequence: CASSQVLPTDTQYF. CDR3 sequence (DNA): TGCGCCAGCAGCCAAGTGCTACCCACAGATACGCAGTATTTT.

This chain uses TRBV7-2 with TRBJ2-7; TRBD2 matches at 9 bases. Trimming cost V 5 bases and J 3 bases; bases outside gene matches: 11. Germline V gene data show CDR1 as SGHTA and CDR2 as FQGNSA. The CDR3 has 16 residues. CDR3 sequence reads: CASSRTSALLFYEQYF. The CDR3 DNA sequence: TGTGCCAGCAGCCGGACTAGCGCCCTGCTGTTCTACGAGCAGTACTTC.

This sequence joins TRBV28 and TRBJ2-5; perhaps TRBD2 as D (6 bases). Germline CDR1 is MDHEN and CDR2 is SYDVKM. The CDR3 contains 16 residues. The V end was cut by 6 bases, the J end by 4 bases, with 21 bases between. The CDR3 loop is CASSTPGGGGGETQYF. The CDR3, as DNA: TGTGCCAGCAGCACGCCTGGTGGGGGAGGAGGAGAGACCCAGTACTTC.

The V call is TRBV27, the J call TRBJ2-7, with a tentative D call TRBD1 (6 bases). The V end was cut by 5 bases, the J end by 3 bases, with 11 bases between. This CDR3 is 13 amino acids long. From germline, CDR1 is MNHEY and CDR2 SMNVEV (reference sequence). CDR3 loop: CASSAQGYYEQYF. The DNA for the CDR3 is TGTGCCAGCAGTGCACAGGGTTACTACGAGCAGTACTTC.

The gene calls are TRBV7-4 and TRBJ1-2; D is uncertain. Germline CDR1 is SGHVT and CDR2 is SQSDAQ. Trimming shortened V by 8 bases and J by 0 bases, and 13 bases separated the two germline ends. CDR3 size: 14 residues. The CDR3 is CASGLSESNYGYTF. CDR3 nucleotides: TGTGCCAGCGGACTTAGTGAATCTAACTATGGCTACACCTTC.

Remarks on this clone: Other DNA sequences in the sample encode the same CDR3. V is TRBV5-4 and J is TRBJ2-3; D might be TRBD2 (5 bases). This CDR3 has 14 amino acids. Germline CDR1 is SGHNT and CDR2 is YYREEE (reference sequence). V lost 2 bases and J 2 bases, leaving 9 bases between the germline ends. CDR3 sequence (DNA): TGTGCCAGCAGCTTCCCGGGGTCCACAGATACGCAGTATTTT. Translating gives CASSFPGSTDTQYF.

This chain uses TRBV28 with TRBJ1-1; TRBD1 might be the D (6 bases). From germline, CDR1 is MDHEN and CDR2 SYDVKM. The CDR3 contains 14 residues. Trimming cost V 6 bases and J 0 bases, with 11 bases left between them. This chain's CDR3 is CASRPDRLNTEAFF. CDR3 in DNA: TGTGCCAGCAGACCAGACAGGCTGAACACTGAAGCTTTCTTT.

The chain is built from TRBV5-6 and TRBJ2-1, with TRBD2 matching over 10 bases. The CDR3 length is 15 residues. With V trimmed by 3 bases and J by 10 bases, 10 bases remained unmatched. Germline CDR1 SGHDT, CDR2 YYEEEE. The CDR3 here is CASSSDLAGAGEQFF. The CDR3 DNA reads TGTGCCAGCAGCTCTGACCTAGCGGGAGCTGGGGAGCAGTTCTTC. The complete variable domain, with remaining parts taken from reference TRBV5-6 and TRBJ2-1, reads DAGVTQSPTHLIKTRGQQVTLRCSPKSGHDTVSWYQQALGQGPQFIFQYYEEEERQRGNFPDRFSGHQFPNYSSELNVNALLLGDSALYLCASSSDLAGAGEQFFGPGTRLTVL.

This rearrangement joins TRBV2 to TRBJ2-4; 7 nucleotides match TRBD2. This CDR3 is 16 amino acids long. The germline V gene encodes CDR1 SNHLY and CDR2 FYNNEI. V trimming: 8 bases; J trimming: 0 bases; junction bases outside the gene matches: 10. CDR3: CASGGGSHLAKNIQYF. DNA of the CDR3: TGTGCCAGCGGGGGGGGTTCTCATCTAGCCAAAAACATTCAGTACTTC.

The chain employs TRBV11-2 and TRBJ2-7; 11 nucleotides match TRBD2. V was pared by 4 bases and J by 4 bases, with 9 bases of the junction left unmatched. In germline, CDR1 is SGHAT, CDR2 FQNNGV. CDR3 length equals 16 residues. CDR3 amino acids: CASSSTRGLAVYEQYF. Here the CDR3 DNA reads TGTGCCAGCAGCTCCACCCGGGGACTAGCGGTGTACGAGCAGTACTTC.

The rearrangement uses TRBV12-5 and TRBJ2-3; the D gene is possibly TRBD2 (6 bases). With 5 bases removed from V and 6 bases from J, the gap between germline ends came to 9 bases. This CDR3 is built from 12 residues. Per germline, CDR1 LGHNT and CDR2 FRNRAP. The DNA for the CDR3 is TGTGCTAGTGGTATAGGAGGGGATACGCAGTATTTT. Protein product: CASGIGGDTQYF.